The sample holds one count of the clone carrying this TCR beta chain. This sample was included in a study of blood T cell repertoires in COVID-19. CDR1 and CDR2 from the germline V gene are SGDLS and YYNGEE. V shed 0 bases and J 6 bases; nucleotides not matched to a gene: 7. The CDR3 loop spans 16 amino acids. The assay was immunoSEQ multiplex PCR, and TCRdb's table has in-frame clones only and misses some. Among over 100,000 clones listed, around 89% were seen once. This chain uses TRBV9 with TRBJ2-2, with 8 bases matching TRBD1. This receptor was taken from a man between 60 and 75 years old with COVID-19, enrolled during active disease. Material for sequencing was peripheral blood. CDR3 DNA sequence: TGTGCCAGCAGCGTAGGTCTGGGACAGGTGTCCGGGGAGCTGTTTTTT. This gives the protein CASSVGLGQVSGELFF.